These 31 T cell receptor beta chains were sequenced from one sample in a study of cytomegalovirus exposure and HLA in healthy donors. Both 60 Vbeta primers and 13 Jbeta primers went into the PCR. Clones were sequenced by immunoSEQ multiplex PCR, and TCRdb holds only the in-frame ones, with some missing. The sample has approximately 130,000 clones, over 70% seen once; the top ten hold less than 2%. Sequences were obtained from PBMCs. The receptor source for this set is a middle-aged woman in good health and CMV-seronegative.

This clone was recorded once. This chain links TRBV5-1 with TRBJ2-3; 13 bases fit TRBD2. CDR3 length: 15 residues. The V gene's germline CDR1 is SGHRS and CDR2 YFSETQ. Trimming took 6 bases from V and 6 from J; bases not matched to a gene: 7. CDR3 coding DNA: TGCGCCAGCACCACTAGCGGGAGGGCCCCGGATACGCAGTATTTT. The encoded protein is CASTTSGRAPDTQYF.

The chain links TRBV6-6 to TRBJ2-2; tentatively, D is TRBD2 (5 bases). This CDR3 is 13 amino acids long. The germline V and J ends were trimmed by 5 bases and 9 bases, with 13 bases remaining between them. Germline assignment: CDR1 MNHNY and CDR2 SVGAGI (reference sequence). CDR3 DNA: TGTGCCAGCAGTCGCGACCTAGCCAGGGAGCTGTTTTTT. Its translation is CASSRDLARELFF.

The chain joins TRBV28 to TRBJ1-3; 8 positions agree with TRBD1. J gave up 0 bases and V 8 bases, and 12 bases lay outside the gene matches. Per the germline V gene, CDR1 is MDHEN and CDR2 is SYDVKM. The CDR3 loop spans 17 amino acids. The CDR3 spells CASQLVGQGYSGNTIYF. In nucleotides, the CDR3 is TGTGCCAGCCAGTTAGTCGGACAGGGCTACTCTGGAAACACCATATATTTT.

V is TRBV7-3 and J is TRBJ2-3; 9 bases align to TRBD2. This CDR3 comprises 17 residues. Germline CDR1 and CDR2: SGHTA and FQGTGA. Germline trimming cut 1 base from V and 4 bases from J; bases unmatched to any gene: 9. Written as DNA, the CDR3 is TGTGCCAGCAGCTTAAATGGTTTGGCGGGAGGGCCAGATACGCAGTATTTT. Amino acids: CASSLNGLAGGPDTQYF.

The V and J genes are TRBV2 and TRBJ2-7; TRBD1 matches 7 bases. CDR1 and CDR2 (germline): SNHLY, FYNNEI. The CDR3 runs 12 residues. V trimming: 4 bases; J trimming: 6 bases; junction bases outside the gene matches: 3. CDR3 loop: CASSGQGAEQYF. CDR3 DNA sequence: TGTGCCAGCAGTGGACAGGGTGCCGAGCAGTACTTC. Full variable domain (missing parts from reference TRBV2 and TRBJ2-7): EPEVTQTPSHQVTQMGQEVILRCVPISNHLYFYWYRQILGQKVEFLVSFYNNEISEKSEIFDDQFSVERPDGSNFTLKIRSTKLEDSAMYFCASSGQGAEQYFGPGTRLTVT.

CDR3: CASSPLAGEETQYF. The CDR3 region has the DNA TGTGCCAGCAGCCCCTTAGCAGGGGAAGAGACCCAGTACTTC. This rearrangement joins TRBV14 to TRBJ2-5, with D perhaps matching TRBD1 (6 bases). The CDR3 has 14 residues. Germline V gene data show CDR1 as SGHDN and CDR2 as FVKESK. With 4 bases removed from V and 3 bases from J, the gap between germline ends came to 12 bases.

The rearrangement links TRBV2 to TRBJ2-7; TRBD2 might be the D (6 bases). Germline V gives CDR1 SNHLY, CDR2 FYNNEI. V gave up 6 bases and J gave up 2 bases, with 11 bases separating them. This CDR3 contains 13 residues. The CDR3 DNA is TGTGCCAGCAGCAGGGACTTCACCTACGAGCAGTACTTC. Translating gives CASSRDFTYEQYF.

V gene TRBV7-9 combines with J gene TRBJ2-2; TRBD2 aligns across 9 bases. The CDR3 runs to 17 residues. J lost 3 bases, V lost 8 bases, and 13 bases had no gene match. Germline CDR1 and CDR2: SEHNR and FQNEAQ (reference sequence). The CDR3 spells CASLPRLAGADTGELFF. The CDR3, as DNA: TGTGCCAGCCTCCCCCGCTTAGCGGGGGCTGACACCGGGGAGCTGTTTTTT.

This chain joins TRBV7-2 and TRBJ2-5; 8 nucleotides match TRBD2. The CDR3 runs 16 residues. The V segment lost 0 bases and the J segment 4 bases; nucleotides outside the gene matches: 7. Germline V gene data show CDR1 as SGHTA and CDR2 as FQGNSA. Here the CDR3 reads CASSLAGLVYSETQYF. In DNA, the CDR3 is TGTGCCAGCAGCTTAGCGGGACTAGTTTATTCAGAGACCCAGTACTTC. The whole variable domain, filled in from reference TRBV7-2 and TRBJ2-5, reads GAGVSQSPSNKVTEKGKDVELRCDPISGHTALYWYRQSLGQGLEFLIYFQGNSAPDKSGLPSDRFSAERTGGSVSTLTIQRTQQEDSAVYLCASSLAGLVYSETQYFGPGTRLLVL.

The V and J genes are TRBV27 and TRBJ2-6, with D possibly TRBD1 on 5 matching bases. Trimming removed 3 bases from V and 4 bases from J, with 7 bases in between. This CDR3 is built from 14 residues. Germline CDR1 is MNHEY and CDR2 is SMNVEV (reference sequence). CDR3 in DNA: TGTGCCAGCAGTTTGACAGCCGGGGCCAACGTCCTGACTTTC. Encoded protein: CASSLTAGANVLTF.

The rearrangement joins TRBV27 to TRBJ2-1; D perhaps matches TRBD1 (6 bases). The germline gives CDR1 MNHEY, CDR2 SMNVEV (reference sequence). This CDR3 spans 13 amino acids. V lost 6 bases, J lost 5 bases, and 11 bases lay in between. CDR3 nucleotides: TGTGCCAGCAGGCAGGGGCGCAACAATGAGCAGTTCTTC. This codes for CASRQGRNNEQFF.

In its sample, this clone was seen a few times. This chain links TRBV23-1 with TRBJ1-2; D unclear. TRBV23-1 falls under the ORF class, with uncertain function. Trimming took 2 bases from V and 1 from J, leaving 20 bases between them. This CDR3 contains 18 residues. The CDR3: CASSQPGIHGLINYGYTF. The CDR3 bases are TGCGCCAGCAGTCAACCGGGTATCCATGGACTGATTAACTATGGCTACACCTTC.

The J gene is TRBJ2-3, the V gene TRBV4-2; no clear D. The germline V gene encodes CDR1 LGHNA and CDR2 YNFKEQ. The ends were cut back, 2 bases at V and 1 base at J, with 13 bases in the middle. The CDR3 runs to 16 residues. CDR3 in amino acids: CASSQFLAVGTDTQYF. DNA for the CDR3: TGTGCCAGCAGCCAATTTCTCGCGGTGGGCACAGATACGCAGTATTTT.

The chain couples TRBV19 to TRBJ2-7; perhaps TRBD1 as D (6 bases). The CDR3 totals 15 residues. In germline, CDR1 is LNHDA, CDR2 SQIVND (reference sequence). Trimming left V 4 bases short and J 2 bases short, with 15 bases between. CDR3 region: CASSTSGTNAYEQYF. The CDR3 coding sequence is TGTGCCAGTAGTACCTCCGGGACAAATGCCTACGAGCAGTACTTC.

This chain links TRBV30 with TRBJ2-3; D is ambiguous. The CDR3 is 13 amino acids. Germline V gives CDR1 GTSNPN, CDR2 SVGIG (reference sequence). Deletions cut 4 bases from V and 5 bases from J, with 13 bases between. CDR3 coding DNA: TGTGCCTGGACCCTGGGCCTGTTAGATACGCAGTATTTT. It is translated as CAWTLGLLDTQYF.

The table lists this clone with a few counts. The genes are TRBV5-1 and TRBJ2-7; TRBD2 is a possible D gene (7 bases). The V gene lost 6 bases and the J gene lost 4 bases, with 17 bases spanning the gap. The CDR3 contains 14 residues. Per the germline V gene, CDR1 is SGHRS and CDR2 is YFSETQ. The CDR3, as DNA: TGCGCCAGCAAATTGGGAGGGGGTCTATACGAGCAGTACTTC. This encodes CASKLGGGLYEQYF.

The V and J genes are TRBV28 and TRBJ1-2, with 9 bases matching TRBD1. Looked up from germline, CDR1 is MDHEN and CDR2 is SYDVKM. Unmatched junction bases numbered 16, after V lost 8 bases and J lost 6 bases. CDR3 size: 16 residues. The CDR3 DNA sequence: TGTGCCAGCCTAACTTCCCTGGGGACAGGGAGGGATGGCTACACCTTC. Its translation is CASLTSLGTGRDGYTF.

CDR3 loop: CSVRVGPQETQYF. CDR3 DNA: TGCAGCGTCCGCGTTGGGCCCCAAGAGACCCAGTACTTC. This sequence joins TRBV29-1 and TRBJ2-5; D gene unclear. The CDR3 totals 13 residues. CDR1 and CDR2 from the germline V gene are SQVTM and ANQGSEA. Trimming left V 6 bases short and J 1 base short, with 12 bases between.

This clone was counted only a few times. The CDR3 reads CASSLQGSHSEQYF. The CDR3 region has the DNA TGTGCCAGCAGTTTACAGGGGTCTCATTCCGAGCAGTACTTC. The chain is built from TRBV14 and TRBJ2-7, with 7 bases that match TRBD1. The CDR3 is 14 amino acids. The V segment lost 6 bases and the J segment 6 bases; nucleotides outside the gene matches: 11. Germline assignment: CDR1 SGHDN and CDR2 FVKESK. The full variable domain, its missing parts supplied by reference TRBV14 and TRBJ2-7, is EAGVTQFPSHSVIEKGQTVTLRCDPISGHDNLYWYRRVMGKEIKFLLHFVKESKQDESGMPNNRFLAERTGGTYSTLKVQPAELEDSGVYFCASSLQGSHSEQYFGPGTRLTVT.

The J gene is TRBJ2-6, the V gene TRBV6-1; 7 nucleotides align to TRBD1. The CDR3 is 15 residues long. Germline loops: CDR1 MNHNS, CDR2 SASEGT. Trimming at V came to 4 bases and at J to 1 base, leaving 1 base not matched to a gene. The CDR3 here is CASSGQGSGANVLTF. CDR3 coding DNA: TGTGCCAGCAGTGGACAGGGATCTGGGGCCAACGTCCTGACTTTC.

V gene TRBV19 combines with J gene TRBJ1-2; D remains unclear. CDR1 and CDR2 from the germline V gene are LNHDA and SQIVND (reference sequence). V lost 7 bases and J lost 8, with 11 bases in between. The CDR3 sequence is 11 residues long. The CDR3 region has the DNA TGTGCCAGTAACGTAGGAGGGGGCTACACCTTC. It codes for CASNVGGGYTF.

The V and J genes are TRBV7-8 and TRBJ2-1, with 7 bases identical to TRBD1. The CDR3 runs 15 residues. CDR1 and CDR2 (germline): SGHVS, FQNEAQ. Losses at the gene ends were 5 bases for V and 1 base for J; bases not matched to a gene: 5. The CDR3: CASSPGQASYNEQFF. The CDR3 nucleotides read TGTGCCAGCAGCCCCGGACAGGCTTCCTACAATGAGCAGTTCTTC.

The V and J genes are TRBV28 and TRBJ1-1; 8 nucleotides line up with TRBD1. The CDR3 consists of 16 residues. The germline V gene has CDR1 MDHEN and CDR2 SYDVKM. With 6 bases clipped from V and 1 base from J, the junction kept 10 bases outside the gene matches. For the CDR3, the DNA is TGTGCCAGCAGGGGTCGACAGGGGCGGGGGAACACTGAAGCTTTCTTT. It yields the protein CASRGRQGRGNTEAFF.

The chain combines TRBV19 with TRBJ2-2; possibly TRBD2 for D (6 bases). The CDR3 contains 12 residues. CDR1 and CDR2 from the germline V gene are LNHDA and SQIVND (reference sequence). The V gene lost 6 bases and the J gene lost 7 bases, with 9 bases spanning the gap. CDR3 residues: CASSGRGGELFF. In nucleotides, the CDR3 is TGTGCCAGTAGCGGGAGAGGCGGGGAGCTGTTTTTT.

The chain couples TRBV7-8 to TRBJ1-3, with 9 bases that match TRBD1. The J segment lost 4 bases and the V segment lost 4 bases, leaving 8 bases of the junction unmatched. This CDR3 contains 16 residues. Germline CDR1 reads SGHVS; CDR2 reads FQNEAQ. The CDR3 DNA follows: TGTGCCAGCAGCTCGGACCACAGGGGGCTGGGAAACACCATATATTTT. Translated, it gives CASSSDHRGLGNTIYF.

The V and J genes are TRBV27 and TRBJ2-3; D is undetermined. Germline V gene lookup returns CDR1 MNHEY and CDR2 SMNVEV (reference sequence). V lost 6 bases and J lost 3, with 10 bases in between. CDR3 size: 13 residues. DNA of the CDR3: TGTGCCAGCAGAAAACAGACAACAGATACGCAGTATTTT. Translated, it gives CASRKQTTDTQYF.

This chain links TRBV30 with TRBJ1-5; TRBD1 aligns across 11 bases. Trimming cost V 3 bases and J 11 bases; bases outside gene matches: 9. Germline CDR1 is GTSNPN and CDR2 is SVGIG (reference sequence). The CDR3 is 14 amino acids. In DNA, the CDR3 is TGTGCCTGGAGGGCACCTGGGACAGGGGGATCCCAGCATTTT. Translation: CAWRAPGTGGSQHF.

The chain couples TRBV30 to TRBJ2-1; TRBD1 agrees at 9 bases. Trimming at V came to 3 bases and at J to 6 bases, leaving 9 bases not matched to a gene. Germline CDR1 and CDR2: GTSNPN and SVGIG (reference sequence). This CDR3 contains 15 residues. CDR3 coding DNA: TGTGCCTGGAGATCTCCGGGACAGGGTCGCAATGAGCAGTTCTTC. Its protein is CAWRSPGQGRNEQFF.

The chain has TRBV10-2 and TRBJ2-1; TRBD1 might be the D (5 bases). There are 13 residues in the CDR3. The V and J ends lost 5 bases and 9 bases respectively, with 14 bases between them. Germline V gene sequence: CDR1 WSHSY, CDR2 SAAADI. CDR3 DNA sequence: TGCGCCAGCAGTTTTAACCCCCAGGGTGAGCAGTTCTTC. Its translation is CASSFNPQGEQFF.

This chain links TRBV4-2 with TRBJ2-7, with D unclear. The CDR3 is made up of 14 amino acids. V was clipped by 4 bases and J by 1 base, with 11 bases between them. From germline, CDR1 is LGHNA and CDR2 YNFKEQ. Written as DNA, the CDR3 is TGTGCCAGCAGCCGTGAGCGCTTTTCCTACGAGCAGTACTTC. This translates into CASSRERFSYEQYF.

This chain uses TRBV5-4 with TRBJ2-2, with 11 positions matching TRBD2. The germline V gene has CDR1 SGHNT and CDR2 YYREEE (reference sequence). V lost 4 bases to trimming and J lost 1 base; unmatched junction nucleotides: 3. The CDR3 has 16 residues. CDR3 amino acids: CASSPTSGGNTGELFF. CDR3 DNA sequence: TGTGCCAGCAGCCCTACTAGCGGGGGGAACACCGGGGAGCTGTTTTTT.